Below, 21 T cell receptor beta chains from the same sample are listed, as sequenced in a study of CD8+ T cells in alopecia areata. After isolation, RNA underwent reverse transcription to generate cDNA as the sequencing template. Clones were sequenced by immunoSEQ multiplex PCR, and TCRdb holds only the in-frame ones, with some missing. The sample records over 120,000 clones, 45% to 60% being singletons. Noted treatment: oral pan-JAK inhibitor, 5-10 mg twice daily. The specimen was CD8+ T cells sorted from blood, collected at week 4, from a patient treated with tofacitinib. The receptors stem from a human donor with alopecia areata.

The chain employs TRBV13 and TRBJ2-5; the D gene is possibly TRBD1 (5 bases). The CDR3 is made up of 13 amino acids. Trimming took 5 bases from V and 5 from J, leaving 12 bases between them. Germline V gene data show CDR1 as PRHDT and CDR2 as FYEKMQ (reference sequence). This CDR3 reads CASSLLGAETQYF. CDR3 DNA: TGTGCCAGCAGCCTTCTAGGGGCTGAGACCCAGTACTTC.

DNA of the CDR3: TGTGCCAGCAGTGCTCAAAATGAGCAGTTCTTC. As protein: CASSAQNEQFF. V usage is TRBV25-1 and J usage is TRBJ2-1, with D uncertain. V lost 4 bases and J lost 7, with 5 bases in between. The CDR3 loop spans 11 amino acids. The germline gives CDR1 MGHDK, CDR2 SYGVNS.

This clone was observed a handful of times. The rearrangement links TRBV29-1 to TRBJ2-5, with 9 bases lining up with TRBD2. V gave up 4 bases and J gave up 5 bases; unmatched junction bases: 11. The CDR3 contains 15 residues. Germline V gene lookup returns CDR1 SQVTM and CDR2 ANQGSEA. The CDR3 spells CSVVPLFAGGETQYF. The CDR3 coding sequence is TGCAGCGTTGTCCCTCTTTTTGCGGGGGGGGAGACCCAGTACTTC.

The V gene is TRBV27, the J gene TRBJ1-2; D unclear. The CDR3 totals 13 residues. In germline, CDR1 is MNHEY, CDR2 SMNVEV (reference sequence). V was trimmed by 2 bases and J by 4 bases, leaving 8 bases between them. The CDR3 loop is CASSLSSLYGYTF. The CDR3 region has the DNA TGTGCCAGCAGTTTAAGTTCCCTCTATGGCTACACCTTC.

CDR3 DNA: TGTGCCAGCAGTTCGGGGGGTGGCGGGGAGCTGTTTTTT. Residues: CASSSGGGGELFF. The chain joins TRBV27 to TRBJ2-2; 7 bases are a match to TRBD2. CDR1 is MNHEY and CDR2 is SMNVEV in the germline V gene (reference sequence). The V and J ends lost 4 bases and 7 bases, in that order; junction bases with no gene match: 3. The CDR3 has 13 residues.

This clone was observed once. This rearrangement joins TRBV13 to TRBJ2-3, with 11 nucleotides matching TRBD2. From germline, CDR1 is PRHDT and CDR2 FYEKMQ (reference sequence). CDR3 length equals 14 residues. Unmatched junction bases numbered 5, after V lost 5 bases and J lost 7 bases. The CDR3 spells CASSTTSGEHTQYF. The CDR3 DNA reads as TGTGCCAGCAGCACGACTAGCGGGGAACATACGCAGTATTTT.

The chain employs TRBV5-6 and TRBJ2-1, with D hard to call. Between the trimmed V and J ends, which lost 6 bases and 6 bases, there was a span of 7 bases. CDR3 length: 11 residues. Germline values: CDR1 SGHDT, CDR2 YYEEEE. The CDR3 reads CASTLGNEQFF. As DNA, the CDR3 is TGTGCCAGCACCCTTGGCAATGAGCAGTTCTTC.

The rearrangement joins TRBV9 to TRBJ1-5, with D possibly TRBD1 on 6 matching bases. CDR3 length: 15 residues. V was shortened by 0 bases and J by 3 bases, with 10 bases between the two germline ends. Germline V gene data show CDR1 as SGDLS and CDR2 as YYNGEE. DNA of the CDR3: TGTGCCAGCAGCGTAGAAGGGGGAACCAATCAGCCCCAGCATTTT. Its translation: CASSVEGGTNQPQHF.

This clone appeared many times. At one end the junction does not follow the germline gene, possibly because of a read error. CDR3 region: CASSEDSNNEQFF. Written as DNA, the CDR3 is TGTGCCAGCAGTGAAGACTCCAACAATGAGCAGTTCTTC. The J gene is TRBJ2-1, the V gene TRBV10-3, with D hard to call. Germline V CDR1 and CDR2: ENHRY, SYGVKD. The CDR3 runs to 13 residues.

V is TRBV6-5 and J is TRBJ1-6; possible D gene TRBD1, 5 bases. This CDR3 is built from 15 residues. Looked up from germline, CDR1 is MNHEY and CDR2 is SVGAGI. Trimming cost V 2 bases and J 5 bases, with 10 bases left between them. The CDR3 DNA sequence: TGTGCCAGCAGTTACGTGGGACGGAATAATTCACCCCTCCACTTT. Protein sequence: CASSYVGRNNSPLHF.

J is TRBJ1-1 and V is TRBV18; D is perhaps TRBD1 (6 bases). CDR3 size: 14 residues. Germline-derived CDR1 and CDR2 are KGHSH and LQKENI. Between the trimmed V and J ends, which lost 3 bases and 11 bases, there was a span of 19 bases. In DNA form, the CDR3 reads TGTGCCAGCTCACCCAATAGGGACATCCTGCGGGCTTTCTTT. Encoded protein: CASSPNRDILRAFF.

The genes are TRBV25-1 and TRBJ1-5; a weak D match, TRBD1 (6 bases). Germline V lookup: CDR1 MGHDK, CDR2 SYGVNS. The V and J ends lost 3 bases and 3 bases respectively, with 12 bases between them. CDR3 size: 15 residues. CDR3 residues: CASSEDAGDNQPQHF. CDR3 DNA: TGTGCCAGCAGTGAGGATGCAGGGGACAATCAGCCCCAGCATTTT.

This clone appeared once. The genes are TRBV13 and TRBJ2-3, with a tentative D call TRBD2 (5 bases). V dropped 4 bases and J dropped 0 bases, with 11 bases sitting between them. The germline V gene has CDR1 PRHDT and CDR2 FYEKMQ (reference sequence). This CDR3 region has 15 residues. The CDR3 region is CASSSRDTSTDTQYF. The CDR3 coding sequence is TGTGCCAGCAGCTCCCGGGATACGAGCACAGATACGCAGTATTTT.

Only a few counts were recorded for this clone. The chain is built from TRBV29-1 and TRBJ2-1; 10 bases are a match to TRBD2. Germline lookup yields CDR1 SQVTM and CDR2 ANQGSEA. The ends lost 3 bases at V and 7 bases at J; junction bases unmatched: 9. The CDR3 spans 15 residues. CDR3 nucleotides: TGCAGCGTTGAGCCTCGGACTAGCGGACTGAATGAGCAGTTCTTC. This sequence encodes CSVEPRTSGLNEQFF.

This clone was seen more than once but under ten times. The CDR3 region has the DNA TGTGCCAGCAGCTTGAGGACTAGCGGGGGCTACAATGAGCAGTTCTTC. This codes for CASSLRTSGGYNEQFF. This chain uses TRBV13 with TRBJ2-1, with 13 positions matching TRBD2. CDR1 and CDR2 from the germline V gene are PRHDT and FYEKMQ (reference sequence). The V and J ends lost 3 bases and 3 bases, in that order; junction bases with no gene match: 2. The CDR3 loop spans 16 amino acids.

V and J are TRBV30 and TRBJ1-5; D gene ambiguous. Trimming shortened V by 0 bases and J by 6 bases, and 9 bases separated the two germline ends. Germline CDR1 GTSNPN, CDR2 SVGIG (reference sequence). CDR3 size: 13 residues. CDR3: CAWSVHNGQPQHF. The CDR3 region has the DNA TGTGCCTGGAGTGTACATAATGGTCAGCCCCAGCATTTT.

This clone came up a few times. The CDR3 spells CAISESGPAEKYGYTF. CDR3 in DNA: TGTGCCATCAGTGAGTCGGGGCCAGCAGAAAAGTATGGCTACACCTTC. The chain has TRBV10-3 and TRBJ1-2, with D maybe TRBD1 (5 bases). The ends were cut back, 0 bases at V and 5 bases at J, with 16 bases in the middle. CDR3 length equals 16 residues. From germline, CDR1 is ENHRY and CDR2 SYGVKD.

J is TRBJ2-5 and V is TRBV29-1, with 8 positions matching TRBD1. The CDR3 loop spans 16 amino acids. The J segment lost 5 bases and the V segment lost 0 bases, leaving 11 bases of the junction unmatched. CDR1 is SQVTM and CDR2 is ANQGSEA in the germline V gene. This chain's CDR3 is CSVEDFDRGRWETQYF. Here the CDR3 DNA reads TGCAGCGTTGAAGATTTCGACAGGGGCAGATGGGAGACCCAGTACTTC.

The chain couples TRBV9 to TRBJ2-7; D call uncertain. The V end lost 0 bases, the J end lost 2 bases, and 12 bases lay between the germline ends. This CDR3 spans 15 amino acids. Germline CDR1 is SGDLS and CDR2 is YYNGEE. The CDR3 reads CASSVDWGSAYEQYF. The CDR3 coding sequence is TGTGCCAGCAGCGTAGATTGGGGTTCCGCCTACGAGCAGTACTTC.

CDR3 sequence reads: CASSPNGGSPHGYTF. The CDR3 DNA is TGTGCCAGCAGCCCAAATGGAGGCAGCCCTCATGGCTACACCTTC. The rearrangement uses TRBV27 and TRBJ1-2, with D hard to call. This CDR3 is 15 amino acids long. The V gene lost 6 bases and the J gene lost 6 bases, with 20 bases spanning the gap. Per germline, CDR1 MNHEY and CDR2 SMNVEV (reference sequence).

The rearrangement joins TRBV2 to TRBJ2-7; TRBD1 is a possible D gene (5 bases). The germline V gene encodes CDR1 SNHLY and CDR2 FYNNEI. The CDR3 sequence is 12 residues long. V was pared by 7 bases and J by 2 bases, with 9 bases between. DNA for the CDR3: TGTGCCAGCATAATAGGGGCCTACGAGCAGTACTTC. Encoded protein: CASIIGAYEQYF.